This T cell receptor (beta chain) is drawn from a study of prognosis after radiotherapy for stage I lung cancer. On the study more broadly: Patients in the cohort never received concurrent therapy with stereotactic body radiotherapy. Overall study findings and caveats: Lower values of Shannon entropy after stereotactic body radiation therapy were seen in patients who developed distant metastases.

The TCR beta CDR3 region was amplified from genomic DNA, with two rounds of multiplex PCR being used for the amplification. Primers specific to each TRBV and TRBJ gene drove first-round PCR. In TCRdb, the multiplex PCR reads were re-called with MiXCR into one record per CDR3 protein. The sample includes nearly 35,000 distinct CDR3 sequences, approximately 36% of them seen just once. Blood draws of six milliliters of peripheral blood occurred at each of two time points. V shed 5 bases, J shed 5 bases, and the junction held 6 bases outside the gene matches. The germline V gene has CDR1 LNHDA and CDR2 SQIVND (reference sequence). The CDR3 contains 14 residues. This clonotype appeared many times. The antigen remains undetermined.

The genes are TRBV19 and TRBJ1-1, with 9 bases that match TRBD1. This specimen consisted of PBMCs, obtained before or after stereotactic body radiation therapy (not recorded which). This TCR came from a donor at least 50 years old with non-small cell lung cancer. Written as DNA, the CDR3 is TGTGCCAGTAGTTCGGGACAGGGTAGGACTGAAGCTTTCTTT. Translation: CASSSGQGRTEAFF. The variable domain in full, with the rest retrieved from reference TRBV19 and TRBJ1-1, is DGGITQSPKYLFRKEGQNVTLSCEQNLNHDAMYWYRQDPGQGLRLIYYSQIVNDFQKGDIAEGYSVSREKKESFPLTVTSAQKNPTAFYLCASSSGQGRTEAFFGQGTRLTVV.